Presented here are 20 T cell receptor beta chains from one specimen sequenced in a study of tumor and adjacent non-tumor tissue in lung cancer. Three rounds of nested PCR, following a modified ARM-PCR protocol, produced the TCRbeta library. TCRdb reanalysed the multiplex PCR reads using MiXCR and keeps one entry per CDR3 protein. Of some 100,000 distinct CDR3 sequences listed, about 60% are singletons. The template was RNA from unsorted bulk tissue. More than 3 cm separated this lung sample from the edge of the tumor. Sequenced material: distant non-tumor lung tissue. The source of these receptors is a young man with non-small cell lung cancer.

Note on this clonotype: A much larger clone differs by one base, so this may be a read error. The genes are TRBV4-3 and TRBJ2-5; D may correspond to TRBD1 or TRBD2 (5 bases each). The CDR3 sequence is 15 residues long. Germline V lookup: CDR1 LGHNA, CDR2 YSLEER. CDR3 loop: CVSSPTGTQKETQYF. In DNA, the CDR3 is TGCGTCAGCAGCCCCACGGGGACGCAGAAAGAGACCCAGTACTTC.

With regard to this clonotype: A read error may explain this, as a much larger clone is one base away. The V call is TRBV12-3 or TRBV12-4, the J call TRBJ1-5, with 7 bases fitting TRBD1. The CDR3 loop spans 13 amino acids. In DNA, the CDR3 is TGTACCAGCAGCACGGACAGGAATCAGCCCCAGCATTTT. Its protein product is CTSSTDRNQPQHF.

Of note for this clonotype: Sequence at one end of the junction differs from germline and may be a read error. This chain connects TRBV6-1 to TRBJ1-2; no clear D gene. CDR1 is MNHNS, CDR2 SASEGT, per germline. The CDR3 loop spans 14 amino acids. As DNA, the CDR3 is TGTGCCAGTAGTGAAGGTTTGCTGACATGGGGCTACACCTTC. Its translation: CASSEGLLTWGYTF.

As to this clonotype: This CDR3 fails to terminate in the conserved phenylalanine or tryptophan, so it likely reflects a read error. V gene TRBV20-1 combines with J gene TRBJ2-7, with D hard to call. V was clipped by 8 bases and J by 6 bases, with 17 bases between them. There are 12 residues in the CDR3. From germline, CDR1 is DFQATT and CDR2 SNEGSKA (reference sequence). The CDR3 loop is CSTLFPPSEQYY. The CDR3 nucleotides are TGCAGTACTCTCTTTCCACCCTCCGAGCAGTACTAC.

A remark on this clonotype: No conserved phenylalanine or tryptophan is present at the end of the CDR3, so a read error is the likely explanation. This chain joins TRBV6-6 and TRBJ1-1, with a weak D call TRBD1 (5 bases). CDR3 length: 14 amino acids. Germline V gene data show CDR1 as MNHNY and CDR2 as SVGAGI (reference sequence). Trimming left V 10 bases short and J 5 bases short, with 20 bases between. CDR3 in amino acids: CANSTTGLETEAFY. CDR3 nucleotides: TGTGCCAACAGCACCACGGGGCTTGAAACTGAAGCTTTCTAT.

Turning to this clonotype: A much larger clone lies a single base off, so this may be a read error. The V and J genes are TRBV4-1 and TRBJ2-3; 12 nucleotides align to TRBD2. CDR3 length: 17 residues. The junction had 6 bases not matched to a gene; V was cut back by 0 bases and J by 5 bases. Germline lookup yields CDR1 MGHRA and CDR2 YSYEKL. The CDR3 nucleotides read TGCGCCAGCAGCCAAGAAACTAGCGGGGGGACCGGAGATACGCAGTATTTT. Protein: CASSQETSGGTGDTQYF.

This sequence joins TRBV4-1 and TRBJ1-2; possibly TRBD1 for D (5 bases). Germline V CDR1 and CDR2: MGHRA, YSYEKL. Trimming left V 3 bases short and J 7 bases short, with 18 bases between. CDR3 length: 15 amino acids. CDR3: CASSQELGRGRGYTF. CDR3 bases: TGCGCCAGCAGCCAGGAACTCGGACGGGGCCGTGGCTACACCTTC.

This clonotype was observed a single time. At one boundary the junction diverges from the germline segment, which might be a read error. The V gene is TRBV29-1, the J gene TRBJ1-1, with a weak D call TRBD1 (6 bases). The CDR3 spans 14 residues. CDR1 is SQVTM, CDR2 ANQGSEA, per germline. CDR3 sequence (DNA): TGCAGCGTTTCCAACGGGACATTGAACACTGAAGCTTTTTTT. Its protein product is CSVSNGTLNTEAFF.

This chain connects TRBV21-1 to TRBJ2-1; the table's D call, TRBD2, was not checked against the DNA. TRBV21-1 is assigned pseudogene status. The CDR3 runs 17 residues. Written as DNA, the CDR3 is TGTGCCAGCAGCTCAGGCCCTAGCGGGGGGCCCTCGAGAGAGCAGTTCTTC. It is translated as CASSSGPSGGPSREQFF.

A remark on this clonotype: At one end, the junction sequence differs from germline, possibly due to a read error. V usage is TRBV11-2 and J usage is TRBJ2-7; D remains ambiguous. CDR1 is SGHAT and CDR2 is FQNNGV in the germline V gene. This CDR3 has 13 amino acids. The CDR3 spells CASSLGQLNKDYF. The CDR3 bases are TGTGCCAGCAGTTTAGGGCAGCTGAACAAGGACTACTTC. Based on the CDR3 plus reference TRBV11-2 and TRBJ2-7, the full variable domain is EAGVAQSPRYKIIEKRQSVAFWCNPISGHATLYWYQQILGQGPKLLIQFQNNGVVDDSQLPKDRFSAERLKGVDSTLKIQPAKLEDSAVYLCASSLGQLNKDYFGPGTRLTVT.

A note on this clonotype: The junction departs from germline at one end; a sequencing error may be responsible. This rearrangement joins TRBV6-2 or TRBV6-3 to TRBJ2-2, with D possibly being TRBD1 or TRBD2 (5 bases each). From germline, CDR1 is MNHEY and CDR2 SVGEGT. This CDR3 region has 17 residues. The CDR3 protein is CASSKSQLGTYTGELFF. DNA of the CDR3: TGTGCCAGCAGTAAATCACAGCTTGGGACCTACACTGGGGAGCTGTTTTTT.

In the case of this clonotype: A much larger clone differs by one base, so this may be a read error. The V gene is TRBV24-1, the J gene TRBJ2-1, with a weak D call TRBD2 (5 bases). The CDR3 sequence is 15 residues long. Germline CDR1 and CDR2: KGHDR and SFDVKD. This chain's CDR3 is CATSDLWSGNNEKFF. The CDR3 DNA reads TGTGCCACCAGTGATTTGTGGTCCGGGAACAATGAGAAGTTCTTC.

With respect to this clonotype: Relative to the germline gene, one junction end is altered; a read error may explain this. This sequence joins TRBV6-5 and TRBJ2-7, with 10 bases that match TRBD1. This CDR3 is built from 15 residues. Germline V gene data show CDR1 as MNHEY and CDR2 as SVGAGI. The CDR3 DNA reads as TGTGCCAGCAGTCGAAGACAGGGGGCCTCCTACGAGCAGTATTTC. This sequence encodes CASSRRQGASYEQYF.

This clonotype occurred once. This may come from a read error, since a much larger clone is one base off. The chain employs TRBV24-1 and TRBJ2-3; TRBD2 aligns across 12 bases. CDR3 size: 16 residues. Germline V gives CDR1 KGHDR, CDR2 SFDVKD. The CDR3 DNA is TGTACCACCAGTGATCCCACTAGCGGGGGGACAGATACGCAGTATTTT. Translation: CTTSDPTSGGTDTQYF.

With respect to this clonotype: The junction shows a germline mismatch at one end, possibly a read error. The V call is TRBV29-1, the J call TRBJ2-7; 7 positions match TRBD2. The CDR3 has 14 residues. Per germline, CDR1 SQVTM and CDR2 ANQGSEA. This CDR3 is CSVEVASRDYEQYF. CDR3 coding DNA: TGCAGCGTCGAGGTAGCTAGCAGGGACTACGAACAGTACTTC.

This clonotype has a handful of counts. At one end, the junction sequence differs from germline, possibly due to a read error. The chain carries TRBV11-2 and TRBJ1-1, with TRBD1 identical over 7 bases. Germline values: CDR1 SGHAT, CDR2 FQNNGV. The CDR3 runs 15 residues. CDR3 sequence (DNA): TGTGCCAGCAGGTCTATCAGCAGGGGGAACACTGAAGCTTCCTTT. It encodes CASRSISRGNTEASF.

The V call is TRBV12-3 or TRBV12-4, the J call TRBJ2-7, with a weak D call TRBD2 (6 bases). This CDR3 comprises 15 residues. The germline V and J ends were trimmed by 6 bases and 0 bases, with 15 bases remaining between them. This CDR3 reads CASSILVGGSYEQYF. CDR3 DNA: TGTGCCAGCAGCATATTAGTGGGGGGCTCCTACGAGCAGTACTTC.

Concerning this clonotype: This CDR3 fails to terminate in the conserved phenylalanine or tryptophan, so it likely reflects a read error. The chain combines TRBV20-1 with TRBJ2-2; D perhaps matches TRBD1 (6 bases). From germline, CDR1 is DFQATT and CDR2 SNEGSKA (reference sequence). The CDR3 sequence is 17 residues long. Trimming took off 2 bases at V and 7 bases at J, with 23 bases between the two ends. This CDR3 reads CSARPPRGRGLHGELFL. The CDR3 DNA reads TGCAGTGCTAGACCACCTAGGGGGAGAGGACTTCACGGGGAGCTGTTTCTT.

The chain links TRBV5-4 to TRBJ2-3; D may be TRBD2 (6 bases). The germline V and J ends were trimmed by 0 bases and 1 base, with 12 bases remaining between them. There are 16 residues in the CDR3. Germline loops: CDR1 SGHNT, CDR2 YYREEE (reference sequence). DNA for the CDR3: TGTGCCAGCAGCTTGGGGGCCAGGAGGGGCACAGATACGCAGTATTTT. It translates to CASSLGARRGTDTQYF.

Comment on this clonotype: In this CDR3 the conserved last residue, phenylalanine or tryptophan, is missing, so a read error is likely. The DNA is omitted, as the CDR3 cannot be located on it reliably, and the CDR3 follows TCRdb's listing. The chain joins TRBV11-2 to TRBJ2-5; the table's D call, TRBD1, was not checked against the DNA. With termini counted, the CDR3 has 14 amino acids. Germline V gives CDR1 SGHAT, CDR2 FQNNGV. This CDR3 is CANSLDPRFETQCS.